Following are 22 T cell receptor beta chains from one sample sequenced in a study of cytomegalovirus exposure and HLA in healthy donors. Researchers ran the PCR with 60 Vbeta and 13 Jbeta primers. Method: immunoSEQ multiplex PCR; TCRdb's copy keeps in-frame clones and lacks some. The sample shows about 89,000 clones, approximately 63% of them seen only once. The sample consisted of PBMCs. The receptors come from a woman younger than 45 in good health and CMV-seronegative.

V usage is TRBV15 and J usage is TRBJ2-7, with D tentatively TRBD2 (7 bases). The CDR3 has 14 residues. Germline CDR1 is LNHNV and CDR2 is YYDKDF (reference sequence). V lost 5 bases and J 2 bases, leaving 13 bases between the germline ends. The CDR3: CATSGAGATYEQYF. The DNA for the CDR3 is TGTGCCACCAGCGGGGCGGGGGCAACCTACGAGCAGTACTTC.

This chain joins TRBV25-1 and TRBJ1-2, with 8 bases identical to TRBD1. Germline trimming cut 7 bases from V and 8 bases from J; bases unmatched to any gene: 9. The CDR3 is 13 residues long. Germline CDR1 and CDR2: MGHDK and SYGVNS. For the CDR3, the DNA is TGTGCCAGCACCCGGACAGGGTTTTTCGGCTACACCTTC. Its translation: CASTRTGFFGYTF.

This clone was counted a single time. V and J are TRBV9 and TRBJ2-6; 13 bases map to TRBD2. The CDR3 totals 19 residues. The germline V gene has CDR1 SGDLS and CDR2 YYNGEE. Trimming cost V 0 bases and J 1 base; bases outside gene matches: 4. The chain's CDR3 is CASSVGLAGGISGANVLTF. CDR3 DNA: TGTGCCAGCAGCGTAGGACTAGCGGGGGGCATATCTGGGGCCAACGTCCTGACTTTC.

The chain links TRBV4-2 to TRBJ1-5; 9 bases line up with TRBD1. The germline CDR1 and CDR2 sequences are LGHNA and YNFKEQ. The CDR3 covers 20 residues. V was pared by 1 base and J by 2 bases, with 15 bases of the junction left unmatched. CDR3 protein: CASSQVLGTGKVNGNQPQHF. The CDR3 nucleotides are TGTGCCAGCAGCCAAGTCCTCGGGACAGGGAAGGTGAACGGCAATCAGCCCCAGCATTTT.

DNA for the CDR3: TGTGCCAGCAGCGTAGGTGGTAGCGGGGCCTACGAGCAGTACTTC. This sequence encodes CASSVGGSGAYEQYF. This sequence joins TRBV9 and TRBJ2-7; 8 nucleotides match TRBD2. The CDR3 contains 15 residues. CDR1 is SGDLS, CDR2 YYNGEE, per germline. The trim removed 0 bases at V and 2 bases at J, leaving 4 bases unmatched.

The chain joins TRBV25-1 to TRBJ2-3; 13 bases are a match to TRBD2. The V gene end was trimmed by 4 bases and the J gene end by 7 bases; junction bases not matched to a gene: 11. The CDR3 runs 17 residues. Germline V CDR1 and CDR2: MGHDK, SYGVNS. The CDR3 region has the DNA TGTGCCAGCAGTGTTCCCCGGGGACTAGCGGGAAAATATACGCAGTATTTT. It specifies CASSVPRGLAGKYTQYF.

In this sample, this clone turned up a few times. This CDR3 is also generated by other DNA sequences in the sample. The genes are TRBV11-2 and TRBJ1-1, with no clear D. V dropped 0 bases and J dropped 1 base, with 3 bases sitting between them. Germline CDR1 SGHAT, CDR2 FQNNGV. This CDR3 comprises 13 residues. The CDR3 spells CASSLDRNTEAFF. The CDR3 nucleotides read TGTGCCAGCAGCTTAGACAGGAACACTGAAGCTTTCTTT. The full variable domain, completed using reference TRBV11-2 and TRBJ1-1, is EAGVAQSPRYKIIEKRQSVAFWCNPISGHATLYWYQQILGQGPKLLIQFQNNGVVDDSQLPKDRFSAERLKGVDSTLKIQPAKLEDSAVYLCASSLDRNTEAFFGQGTRLTVV.

The rearrangement links TRBV6-5 to TRBJ1-2, with 8 bases lining up with TRBD1. CDR3 size: 13 residues. Germline trimming cut 6 bases from V and 10 bases from J; bases unmatched to any gene: 10. Per germline, CDR1 MNHEY and CDR2 SVGAGI. The CDR3 DNA is TGTGCCAGCAGACAATCCGGACAGGGTGTCTACACCTTC. Its protein is CASRQSGQGVYTF.

This chain connects TRBV6-5 to TRBJ2-7, with D possibly being TRBD1 (6 bases). The germline V and J ends were trimmed by 9 bases and 2 bases, with 14 bases remaining between them. The CDR3 has 13 residues. Per the germline V gene, CDR1 is MNHEY and CDR2 is SVGAGI. The CDR3 bases are TGTGCCAGTAGACAGGCCGGGGCCTACGAGCAGTACTTC. Translated: CASRQAGAYEQYF.

This rearrangement joins TRBV18 to TRBJ1-1, with D possibly being TRBD1 (5 bases). CDR1 and CDR2 (germline): KGHSH, LQKENI. The CDR3 totals 12 residues. The germline V and J ends were trimmed by 4 bases and 7 bases, with 10 bases remaining between them. Here the CDR3 reads CASSLDSFEAFF. DNA for the CDR3: TGTGCCAGCTCACTCGACAGTTTTGAAGCTTTCTTT.

The chain combines TRBV11-3 with TRBJ2-2; D is perhaps TRBD2 (5 bases). The CDR3 consists of 13 residues. CDR1 and CDR2 (germline): SGHNT, YENEEA. Trimming took off 6 bases at V and 4 bases at J, with 9 bases between the two ends. The CDR3 DNA reads as TGTGCCAGCAGACCGAGCGGCACCGGGGAGCTGTTTTTT. It is translated as CASRPSGTGELFF. The entire variable domain, with the rest obtained from reference TRBV11-3 and TRBJ2-2, is as follows: EAGVVQSPRYKIIEKKQPVAFWCNPISGHNTLYWYLQNLGQGPELLIRYENEEAVDDSQLPKDRFSAERLKGVDSTLKIQPAELGDSAVYLCASRPSGTGELFFGEGSRLTVL.

In this sample, this clone turned up a few times. The J gene is TRBJ1-2, the V gene TRBV5-1, with TRBD1 matching 7 bases. V trimming: 4 bases; J trimming: 8 bases; junction bases outside the gene matches: 11. This CDR3 is built from 14 residues. Germline V gene sequence: CDR1 SGHRS, CDR2 YFSETQ. The CDR3 sequence is CASSRDTGARGYTF. DNA of the CDR3: TGCGCCAGCAGCCGGGACACAGGGGCGCGGGGCTACACCTTC. The full variable domain, its missing parts supplied by reference TRBV5-1 and TRBJ1-2, is KAGVTQTPRYLIKTRGQQVTLSCSPISGHRSVSWYQQTPGQGLQFLFEYFSETQRNKGNFPGRFSGRQFSNSRSEMNVSTLELGDSALYLCASSRDTGARGYTFGSGTRLTVV.

The sample holds one count of this clone. The chain has TRBV5-1 and TRBJ2-7; maybe TRBD1 (5 bases). The CDR3 has 13 residues. Germline V CDR1 and CDR2: SGHRS, YFSETQ. V was clipped by 2 bases and J by 5 bases, with 11 bases between them. The CDR3 spells CASSLRGYHEQYF. In DNA form, the CDR3 reads TGCGCCAGCAGCTTAAGGGGCTATCACGAGCAGTACTTC.

J is TRBJ2-7 and V is TRBV7-3; D call uncertain. CDR1 and CDR2 from the germline V gene are SGHTA and FQGTGA. The CDR3 has 16 residues. The V end was cut by 0 bases, the J end by 0 bases, with 12 bases between. The CDR3: CASSLTPSVSSYEQYF. The CDR3 DNA sequence: TGTGCCAGCAGCTTAACTCCGTCGGTGAGCTCCTACGAGCAGTACTTC. Looking up the rest from reference TRBV7-3 and TRBJ2-7 gives the full variable domain: GAGVSQTPSNKVTEKGKYVELRCDPISGHTALYWYRQSLGQGPEFLIYFQGTGAADDSGLPNDRFFAVRPEGSVSTLKIQRTERGDSAVYLCASSLTPSVSSYEQYFGPGTRLTVT.

The J gene is TRBJ2-7, the V gene TRBV4-3; 9 nucleotides line up with TRBD1. The V segment lost 4 bases and the J segment 3 bases; nucleotides outside the gene matches: 4. CDR1 and CDR2 from the germline V gene are LGHNA and YSLEER. This CDR3 is built from 14 residues. The CDR3 region is CASSRSGQGYEQYF. CDR3 sequence (DNA): TGCGCCAGCAGCCGCTCGGGACAGGGCTACGAGCAGTACTTC.

The rearrangement joins TRBV18 to TRBJ1-1, with D perhaps TRBD1 (6 bases). Germline assignment: CDR1 KGHSH and CDR2 LQKENI. V lost 3 bases and J 3 bases, leaving 17 bases between the germline ends. This CDR3 region has 16 residues. The CDR3 DNA follows: TGTGCCAGCTCACCCAAGAGCGGGGGCAAGGACACTGAAGCTTTCTTT. Translating gives CASSPKSGGKDTEAFF.

The V gene is TRBV6-5, the J gene TRBJ1-4; 7 bases agree with TRBD1. V lost 2 bases and J lost 7; bases outside the gene matches: 10. The CDR3 runs 16 residues. Germline V gene data show CDR1 as MNHEY and CDR2 as SVGAGI. CDR3 nucleotides: TGTGCCAGCAGTTACACCCGACAGGGAAGGGGTGAAAAACTGTTTTTT. This translates into CASSYTRQGRGEKLFF.

V and J are TRBV5-1 and TRBJ1-2; D possibly corresponds to TRBD1 (5 bases). The ends were cut back, 3 bases at V and 6 bases at J, with 18 bases in the middle. The CDR3 spans 15 residues. The germline V gene encodes CDR1 SGHRS and CDR2 YFSETQ. The CDR3 DNA follows: TGCGCCAGCAGCTCCGATACACTGGACATAGATGGCTACACCTTC. Translated, it gives CASSSDTLDIDGYTF.

The chain combines TRBV29-1 with TRBJ2-5; the match to TRBD2 covers 7 bases. This CDR3 is 12 amino acids long. Germline lookup yields CDR1 SQVTM and CDR2 ANQGSEA. After removal of 7 bases from V and 1 base from J, the junction contained 3 bases not matched to a gene. The CDR3 DNA is TGCAGCGGATTAGCGGGCCAAGAGACCCAGTACTTC. Its translation: CSGLAGQETQYF.

This clone showed up just a few times. The chain employs TRBV9 and TRBJ1-1; TRBD1 matches at 8 bases. Germline V lookup: CDR1 SGDLS, CDR2 YYNGEE. The CDR3 consists of 13 residues. Losses at the gene ends were 3 bases for V and 4 bases for J; bases not matched to a gene: 2. The chain's CDR3 is CASSGTGSTEAFF. CDR3 bases: TGTGCCAGCAGCGGGACAGGGAGCACTGAAGCTTTCTTT. Full variable domain (remainder filled in from reference TRBV9 and TRBJ1-1): DSGVTQTPKHLITATGQRVTLRCSPRSGDLSVYWYQQSLDQGLQFLIQYYNGEERAKGNILERFSAQQFPDLHSELNLSSLELGDSALYFCASSGTGSTEAFFGQGTRLTVV.

This rearrangement joins TRBV9 to TRBJ2-2; TRBD1 agrees at 7 bases. CDR3 length: 16 residues. V gave up 2 bases and J gave up 0 bases; unmatched junction bases: 4. The germline gives CDR1 SGDLS, CDR2 YYNGEE. Here the CDR3 DNA reads TGTGCCAGCAGCGTCGCCGGGACAGCGAACACCGGGGAGCTGTTTTTT. Translating gives CASSVAGTANTGELFF. Using reference TRBV9 and TRBJ2-2 for the parts outside the CDR3, the full variable domain is DSGVTQTPKHLITATGQRVTLRCSPRSGDLSVYWYQQSLDQGLQFLIQYYNGEERAKGNILERFSAQQFPDLHSELNLSSLELGDSALYFCASSVAGTANTGELFFGEGSRLTVL.

The rearrangement uses TRBV6-4 and TRBJ2-7; 7 positions agree with TRBD2. The CDR3 covers 18 residues. V gave up 7 bases and J gave up 0 bases; unmatched junction bases: 18. Looked up from germline, CDR1 is MRHNA and CDR2 is SNTAGT. The CDR3 here is CASISTSPVPISSYEQYF. CDR3 nucleotides: TGTGCCAGCATCTCGACTAGCCCCGTACCAATTAGCTCCTACGAGCAGTACTTC.